This TCR beta chain is drawn from a study of cytomegalovirus exposure and HLA in healthy donors. PCR amplification relied on 60 Vbeta primers (plus 13 Jbeta primers). Here immunoSEQ multiplex PCR was the method, and the copy in TCRdb shows in-frame clones only, minus some. The top ten hold 0.2% to 0.25% of the sample, which has approximately 250,000 clones, about 85% seen once. CDR3 length: 15 residues. V dropped 5 bases and J dropped 5; count of bases not matched to a gene: 8. The germline gives CDR1 MNHEY, CDR2 SVGAGI. The specimen was PBMCs. The clonotype originates from a girl aged 2-10 years in good health and CMV-seronegative. The chain is built from TRBV6-5 and TRBJ1-4; 7 bases fit TRBD1. The chain's CDR3 is CASSRRRGLNEKLFF. CDR3 DNA: TGTGCCAGCAGTCGCCGGAGGGGGCTAAATGAAAAACTGTTTTTT.